A single sample is the source of the 3 T cell receptor beta chains below, sequenced in a study of cytotoxic CD8 clonotypes in ibrutinib-treated CLL. Produced via immunoSEQ multiplex PCR; TCRdb's table is partial and in-frame only. The sample carries about 270,000 clones, 60% to 80% recorded once. Sample: PBMCs, taken at disease progression, from a patient treated with ibrutinib. Source of these receptors: a human donor with chronic lymphocytic leukemia.

The chain links TRBV5-4 to TRBJ2-1, with 8 bases identical to TRBD2. Germline V gene lookup returns CDR1 SGHNT and CDR2 YYREEE (reference sequence). The CDR3 covers 17 residues. Trimming took 1 base from V and 6 from J; bases not matched to a gene: 12. The CDR3 nucleotides read TGTGCCAGCAGCTTGCGTCCGGGACTAGATAGTTTCAATGAGCAGTTCTTC. Protein product: CASSLRPGLDSFNEQFF.

V is TRBV7-8 and J is TRBJ2-7; 7 bases map to TRBD2. CDR1 and CDR2 from the germline V gene are SGHVS and FQNEAQ. The ends lost 1 base at V and 2 bases at J; junction bases unmatched: 2. The CDR3 contains 14 residues. The CDR3, as DNA: TGTGCCAGCAGCTTAGTAACTAGCGCCTACGAGCAGTACTTC. Residues: CASSLVTSAYEQYF.

This clone showed up just a few times. V usage is TRBV18 and J usage is TRBJ1-3; D possibly corresponds to TRBD1 (6 bases). Deletions cut 2 bases from V and 1 base from J, with 12 bases between. The CDR3 is 16 residues long. Germline assignment: CDR1 KGHSH and CDR2 LQKENI. In DNA form, the CDR3 reads TGTGCCAGCTCACCAACAGGGTTGTATTCTGGAAACACCATATATTTT. Its protein is CASSPTGLYSGNTIYF.